The 14 T cell receptor beta chains below all came from one sample that was sequenced in a study of spatial heterogeneity in lung cancer. Time point of the sample: sample taken at primary tumor resection. These receptors are not linked to any known antigen. Findings and limits, study-wide: Tumors with more nonsynonymous mutations had more expanded intratumoral alpha and beta TCRs.

TCRdb fed the 5' RACE reads into MiXCR, producing one record per CDR3 protein. Of several thousand distinct CDR3 sequences listed, around 12% were seen once; the top ten hold over 20%. The source was lung tumor tissue, collected at surgery. The receptors were sampled from a male donor with early-stage non-small cell lung cancer.

This clonotype was detected ten times or more. The rearrangement joins TRBV12-3 or TRBV12-4 to TRBJ1-3; D remains unclear. V dropped 6 bases and J dropped 0 bases, with 12 bases sitting between them. The CDR3 contains 15 residues. Here the CDR3 reads CASRWDFGSGNTIYF. The CDR3 bases are TGTGCCAGCAGATGGGATTTCGGCTCTGGAAACACCATATATTTT.

This clonotype was counted at least ten times. The chain recombines TRBV5-1 with TRBJ2-7; 10 bases match TRBD2. The CDR3 runs to 17 residues. Germline V gene sequence: CDR1 SGHRS, CDR2 YFSETQ. The V and J ends lost 0 bases and 5 bases, in that order; junction bases with no gene match: 11. The CDR3 here is CASSLELAGTGSDEQYF. In DNA form, the CDR3 reads TGCGCCAGCAGCTTGGAACTAGCGGGAACCGGTAGCGACGAGCAGTACTTC.

Points on this clonotype: A read error may be the cause here, since a much bigger clone is one base away. The genes are TRBV12-3 or TRBV12-4 and TRBJ2-1; 10 nucleotides agree with TRBD2. The CDR3 runs to 14 residues. Trimming took 2 bases from V and 10 from J; bases not matched to a gene: 5. This chain's CDR3 is CASSLSSSGSEQFF. Here the CDR3 DNA reads TGTGCCAGCAGTTTATCATCTAGCGGGAGCGAGCAGTTCTTC.

In this sample, this clonotype turned up many times. This chain links TRBV9 with TRBJ1-3; unclear D gene. This CDR3 has 13 residues. Germline CDR1 and CDR2: SGDLS and YYNGEE. The V and J ends lost 0 bases and 2 bases respectively, with 3 bases between them. CDR3 DNA sequence: TGTGCCAGCAGCGTAGAGGCTGGAAACACCATATATTTT. Translating it yields CASSVEAGNTIYF.

This clonotype has ten or more counts. The chain carries TRBV14 and TRBJ2-3; D not resolved. The germline gives CDR1 SGHDN, CDR2 FVKESK. With 2 bases removed from V and 5 bases from J, the gap between germline ends came to 17 bases. The CDR3 is 16 residues long. CDR3 loop: CASSQTVHTRIDTQYF. CDR3 bases: TGTGCCAGCAGCCAAACGGTCCACACCCGGATAGATACGCAGTATTTT. The complete variable domain, with remaining parts taken from reference TRBV14 and TRBJ2-3, reads EAGVTQFPSHSVIEKGQTVTLRCDPISGHDNLYWYRRVMGKEIKFLLHFVKESKQDESGMPNNRFLAERTGGTYSTLKVQPAELEDSGVYFCASSQTVHTRIDTQYFGPGTRLTVL.

This clonotype was counted between two and nine times. Relative to the germline gene, one junction end is altered; a read error may explain this. The chain has TRBV29-1 and TRBJ1-1, with 8 bases aligning to TRBD1. The CDR3 spans 10 residues. The germline CDR1 and CDR2 sequences are SQVTM and ANQGSEA. The CDR3 loop reads CSVDIQGAVF. For the CDR3, the DNA is TGCAGCGTTGATATTCAGGGGGCTGTCTTT.

The sample holds many counts of this clonotype. The CDR3: CASSLRTGRTPLHF. CDR3 nucleotides: TGTGCCAGCAGCTTGCGGACAGGGAGGACACCCCTCCACTTT. The rearrangement links TRBV5-6 to TRBJ1-6; TRBD1 matches 8 bases. The V segment lost 1 base and the J segment 11 bases; nucleotides outside the gene matches: 5. The CDR3 runs to 14 residues. Germline CDR1 SGHDT, CDR2 YYEEEE.

This clonotype is labeled medium-sized. The chain couples TRBV20-1 to TRBJ2-1; 14 positions match TRBD2. The CDR3 runs to 20 residues. V trimming: 4 bases; J trimming: 7 bases; junction bases outside the gene matches: 21. Germline V gene sequence: CDR1 DFQATT, CDR2 SNEGSKA (reference sequence). Here the CDR3 reads CSATPGPGLAGVSGANEQFF. Here the CDR3 DNA reads TGCAGTGCTACCCCCGGACCGGGACTAGCGGGAGTGAGCGGAGCAAATGAGCAGTTCTTC.

The table lists this clonotype with a few counts. This chain links TRBV19 with TRBJ2-5; 7 nucleotides align to TRBD1. Germline loops: CDR1 LNHDA, CDR2 SQIVND (reference sequence). V trimming: 4 bases; J trimming: 7 bases; junction bases outside the gene matches: 15. The CDR3 sequence is 16 residues long. CDR3 DNA: TGTGCCAGTAGTACCCCGCCGACAGGGCATTCGGTGACCCAGTACTTC. As protein: CASSTPPTGHSVTQYF.

The table lists this clonotype with many counts. The V and J genes are TRBV27 and TRBJ2-2, with 8 bases matching TRBD1. Germline values: CDR1 MNHEY, CDR2 SMNVEV (reference sequence). The J segment lost 6 bases and the V segment lost 6 bases, leaving 9 bases of the junction unmatched. The CDR3 runs to 15 residues. For the CDR3, the DNA is TGTGCCAGCAGCCGCACTCAGGGGGCTCCCGGGGAGCTGTTTTTT. Protein: CASSRTQGAPGELFF.

There are a few counts of this clonotype. The rearrangement links TRBV27 to TRBJ1-1; tentatively, D is TRBD1 (6 bases). Trimming shortened V by 3 bases and J by 4 bases, and 12 bases separated the two germline ends. Germline V gene lookup returns CDR1 MNHEY and CDR2 SMNVEV (reference sequence). The CDR3 loop spans 14 amino acids. CDR3 region: CASSFLRQATEAFF. Written as DNA, the CDR3 is TGTGCCAGCAGTTTCCTCCGACAGGCCACTGAAGCTTTCTTT.

In this sample, this clonotype turned up a few times. This sequence may be a read error, since a much larger clone differs from it by one base. The chain joins TRBV25-1 to TRBJ2-1; 11 positions match TRBD2. Germline CDR1 is MGHDK and CDR2 is SYGVNS. J lost 9 bases, V lost 7 bases, and 11 bases had no gene match. The CDR3 length is 15 residues. CDR3 coding DNA: TGTGCCAGCACCGATAGCGGGGGGGCCCTTGGTGAGCAGTTCTTC. Its protein product is CASTDSGGALGEQFF.

V gene TRBV29-1 combines with J gene TRBJ2-7; the match to TRBD2 covers 9 bases. Looked up from germline, CDR1 is SQVTM and CDR2 is ANQGSEA. Trimming cost V 1 base and J 2 bases; bases outside gene matches: 9. The CDR3 consists of 16 residues. The CDR3 nucleotides are TGCAGCGTTGAAGGCGTCTCTAGCGGGACGACCTACGAGCAGTACTTC. Encoded protein: CSVEGVSSGTTYEQYF.

This clonotype occurred many times. The genes are TRBV2 and TRBJ2-2, with TRBD1 matching 10 bases. This CDR3 has 15 residues. Per the germline V gene, CDR1 is SNHLY and CDR2 is FYNNEI. V lost 8 bases, J lost 3 bases, and 6 bases stayed unmatched. This chain's CDR3 is CASLPGQGYTGELFF. The CDR3 coding sequence is TGTGCCAGCCTCCCGGGACAGGGGTACACCGGGGAGCTGTTTTTT.